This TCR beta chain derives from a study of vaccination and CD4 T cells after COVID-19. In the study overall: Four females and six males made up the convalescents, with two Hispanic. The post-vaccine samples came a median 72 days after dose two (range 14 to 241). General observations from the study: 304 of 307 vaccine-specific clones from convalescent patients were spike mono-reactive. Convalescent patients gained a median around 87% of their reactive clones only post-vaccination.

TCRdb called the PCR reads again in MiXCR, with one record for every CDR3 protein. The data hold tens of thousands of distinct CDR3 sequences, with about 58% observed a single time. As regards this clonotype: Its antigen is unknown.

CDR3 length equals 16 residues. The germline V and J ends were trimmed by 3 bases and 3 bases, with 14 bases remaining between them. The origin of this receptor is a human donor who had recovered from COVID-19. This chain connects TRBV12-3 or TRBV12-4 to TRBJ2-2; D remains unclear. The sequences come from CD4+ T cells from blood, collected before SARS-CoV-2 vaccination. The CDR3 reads CASSLMAVLDTGELFF. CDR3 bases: TGTGCCAGCAGTTTGATGGCGGTACTCGACACCGGGGAGCTGTTTTTT.